This TCR beta chain is drawn from a study of human T cells and chemical hapten exposure. Overall study context: Small differences in pooled library volume mainly drove the variation in TCR yields per sample. Whole-study findings and limits: The number of TCRs above 1 in 1000 frequency did not change after DPC sensitization.

Trimming took 7 bases from V and 6 from J; bases not matched to a gene: 8. This CDR3 has 13 amino acids. Germline CDR1 DFQATT, CDR2 SNEGSKA (reference sequence). Time point specified: healthy volunteer bleed at 6 weeks. The study extracted total RNA from unfractionated whole blood. In the library, unique molecular identifiers were attached to individual cDNA molecules. In the original processing: Counts of TCRs in each sample centred on a median of roughly 89,000 and extended from roughly 25,000 to 750,000. TCRdb analysed the RACE reads with MiXCR anew, one entry per CDR3 protein. These V and J calls originate from TCRdb's pipeline instead of the authors' own analysis. The repertoire holds under 45,000 distinct CDR3 sequences, with roughly 5% as singletons. This clonotype came up many times. The target antigen is unknown.

The V call is TRBV20-1, the J call TRBJ2-1; 8 bases are a match to TRBD2. The source material was whole blood. The receptor comes from a human donor in good health. Some clones in this sample may be carry-over from other donors' samples. The CDR3 spells CSVLAGFTNEQFF. DNA for the CDR3: TGCAGTGTTTTAGCGGGGTTCACCAATGAGCAGTTCTTC.